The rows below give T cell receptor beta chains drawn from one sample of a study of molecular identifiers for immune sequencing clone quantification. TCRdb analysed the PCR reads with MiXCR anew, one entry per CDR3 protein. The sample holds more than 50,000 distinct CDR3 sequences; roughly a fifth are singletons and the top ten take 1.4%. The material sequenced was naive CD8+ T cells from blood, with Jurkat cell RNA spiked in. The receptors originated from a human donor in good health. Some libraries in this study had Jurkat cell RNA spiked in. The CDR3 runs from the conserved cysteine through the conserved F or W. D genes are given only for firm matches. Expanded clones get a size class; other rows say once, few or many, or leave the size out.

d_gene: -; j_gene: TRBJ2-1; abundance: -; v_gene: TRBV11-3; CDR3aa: CASSLAGDHSYNEQFF; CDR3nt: TGTGCCAGCAGCTTAGCAGGGGATCACTCCTACAATGAGCAGTTCTTC
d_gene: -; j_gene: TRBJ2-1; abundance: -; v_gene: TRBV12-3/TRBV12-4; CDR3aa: CASGSIGWGEQFF; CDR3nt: TGTGCCAGCGGATCAATAGGTTGGGGTGAGCAGTTCTTC
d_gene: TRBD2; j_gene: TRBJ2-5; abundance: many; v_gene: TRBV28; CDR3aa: CAVHSWREGTLGTETQYF; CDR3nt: TGTGCCGTCCACTCCTGGCGGGAGGGCACATTGGGTACGGAGACCCAGTACTTC
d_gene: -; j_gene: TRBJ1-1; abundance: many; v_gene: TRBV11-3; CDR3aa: CASGARQLNTEAFF; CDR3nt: TGTGCCAGCGGTGCTAGGCAGCTGAACACTGAAGCTTTCTTT
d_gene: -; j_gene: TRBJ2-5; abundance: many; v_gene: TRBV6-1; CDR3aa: CASRNSGLAKETQYF; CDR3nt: TGTGCCAGCCGGAATAGCGGCCTAGCTAAAGAGACCCAGTACTTC
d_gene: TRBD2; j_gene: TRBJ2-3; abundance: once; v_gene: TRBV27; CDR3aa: CASSSVLAGEDTQYF; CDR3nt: TGTGCCAGCAGTTCGGTGCTAGCGGGCGAAGATACGCAGTATTTT
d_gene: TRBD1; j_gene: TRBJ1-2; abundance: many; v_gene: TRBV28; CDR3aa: CASSYGQVSYGYTF; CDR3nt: TGTGCCAGCAGTTATGGACAGGTTAGCTATGGCTACACCTTC
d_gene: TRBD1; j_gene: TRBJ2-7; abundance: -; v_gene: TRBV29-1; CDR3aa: CRTSGGSLGQETYEQYF; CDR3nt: TGCAGAACAAGTGGTGGTTCGTTGGGACAGGAAACCTACGAGCAGTACTTC
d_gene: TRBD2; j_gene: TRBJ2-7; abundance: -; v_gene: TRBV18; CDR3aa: CASSPRSSGNPREQYF; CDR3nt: TGTGCCAGCTCACCACGCTCCAGCGGGAACCCTAGGGAGCAGTACTTC
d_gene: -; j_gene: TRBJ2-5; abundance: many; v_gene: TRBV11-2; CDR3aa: CASTQDPGRGLETQYF; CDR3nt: TGTGCCAGCACTCAGGATCCAGGCCGCGGTCTTGAGACCCAGTACTTC
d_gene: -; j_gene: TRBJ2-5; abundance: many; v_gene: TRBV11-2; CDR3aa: CASSLEFGDMAQYF; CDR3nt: TGTGCCAGCAGCTTAGAGTTCGGGGATATGGCCCAGTACTTC
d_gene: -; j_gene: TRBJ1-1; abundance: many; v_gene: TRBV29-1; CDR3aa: CGGGALTEAFF; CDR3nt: TGCGGCGGGGGGGCTTTAACTGAAGCTTTCTTT
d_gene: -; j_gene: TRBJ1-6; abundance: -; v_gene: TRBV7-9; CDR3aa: CAGSQTYNSPLHF; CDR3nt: TGTGCCGGCAGCCAGACCTATAATTCACCCCTCCACTTT
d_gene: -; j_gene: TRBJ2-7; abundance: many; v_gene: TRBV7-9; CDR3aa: CASSIERPEQYF; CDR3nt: TGTGCCAGCAGCATAGAAAGGCCCGAGCAGTACTTC